This T cell receptor beta chain emerged from a study of T cells in Graves' hyperthyroidism and ophthalmopathy. On the study more broadly: Peripheral blood was drawn at first diagnosis, prior to all treatment.

This clonotype was detected many times. TCR beta CDR3 region amplification was performed from RNA transcripts. A set of HTBI primers served as the primers for a first-round RT-PCR of the TCR CDR3. TCRdb fed the multiplex PCR reads into MiXCR, producing one record per CDR3 protein. Of 620,000 or so distinct CDR3 sequences listed, 13% to 15% are singletons. Trimming removed 6 bases from V and 2 bases from J; junction bases left unmatched: 7. This CDR3 comprises 15 residues. Germline CDR1 reads LNHDA; CDR2 reads SQIVND (reference sequence). Diagnoses were established using clinical symptoms, serum thyroxine and TRAb, thyroid ultrasound and orbital computed tomography.

This chain joins TRBV19 and TRBJ1-5, with 7 positions matching TRBD1. The sequencing sample was made of blood. This TCR derives from a woman aged 50 to 65 with Graves' ophthalmopathy. CDR3 bases: TGTGCCAGTAGATTCGACAGGGCAGGCAATCAGCCCCAGCATTTT. Protein sequence: CASRFDRAGNQPQHF.